The rows below give T cell receptor beta chains drawn from one sample of a study of shared clonotypes between healthy human individuals. Measured with immunoSEQ multiplex PCR; TCRdb has only the in-frame clones, and not every one. The table shows around 1.9 million clones, with around 93% occurring only once. Sequencing was performed on naive CD8+ T cells from PBMCs. These receptors came from a man between 18 and 29 years old in good health. Some clones in this sample may be carry-over from other donors' samples. CDR3s include the opening cysteine and the closing phenylalanine or tryptophan. The order of the fields is J gene, V gene, CDR3 protein.

j_gene: TRBJ1-5
v_gene: TRBV30
CDR3aa: CAWSTSSGVADQPQHF

j_gene: TRBJ1-3
v_gene: TRBV30
CDR3aa: CAWSDEGAGNTIYF

j_gene: TRBJ1-5
v_gene: TRBV15
CDR3aa: CATSRDLAGSQPQHF

j_gene: TRBJ2-7
v_gene: TRBV27
CDR3aa: CASSPRQGSYEQYF

j_gene: TRBJ2-7
v_gene: TRBV28
CDR3aa: CASSLFPDYEQYF

j_gene: TRBJ2-1
v_gene: TRBV4-1
CDR3aa: CASSQHYNEQFF

j_gene: TRBJ1-1
v_gene: TRBV15
CDR3aa: CATSLGPLGANTEAFF

j_gene: TRBJ2-3
v_gene: TRBV18
CDR3aa: CASSREGQGTDTQYF

j_gene: TRBJ2-2
v_gene: TRBV7-9
CDR3aa: CASSSGANTGELFF

j_gene: TRBJ2-1
v_gene: TRBV9
CDR3aa: CASSVDDSYNEQFF

j_gene: TRBJ2-7
v_gene: TRBV9
CDR3aa: CASSVAGGTEQYF

j_gene: TRBJ1-4
v_gene: TRBV6-1
CDR3aa: CASSDFGRNEKLFF

j_gene: TRBJ2-3
v_gene: TRBV9
CDR3aa: CASSPQGSSTDTQYF

j_gene: TRBJ1-2
v_gene: TRBV9
CDR3aa: CASSVGRGRDGYTF

j_gene: TRBJ1-1
v_gene: TRBV6-6
CDR3aa: CASSYLSQSTEAFF

j_gene: TRBJ1-3
v_gene: TRBV9
CDR3aa: CASSVGEGILSGNTIYF

j_gene: TRBJ2-7
v_gene: TRBV5-5
CDR3aa: CASSIRDRGLYEQYF

j_gene: TRBJ2-1
v_gene: TRBV5-6
CDR3aa: CASSLGTYNEQFF

j_gene: TRBJ2-7
v_gene: TRBV4-1
CDR3aa: CASSQGGQGTYEQYF

j_gene: TRBJ2-3
v_gene: TRBV7-9
CDR3aa: CASSSYLTSGAVTDTQYF

j_gene: TRBJ2-1
v_gene: TRBV13
CDR3aa: CASSPGTGIWREQFF

j_gene: TRBJ2-1
v_gene: TRBV27
CDR3aa: CASSEGSYNEQFF

j_gene: TRBJ1-4
v_gene: TRBV7-9
CDR3aa: CASSLGGLYEKLFF

j_gene: TRBJ2-1
v_gene: TRBV4-2
CDR3aa: CASSPPGTGPNEQFF

j_gene: TRBJ2-7
v_gene: TRBV28
CDR3aa: CASSGTGSYEQYF

j_gene: TRBJ2-2
v_gene: TRBV6-6
CDR3aa: CASSPYTGELFF

j_gene: TRBJ1-2
v_gene: TRBV30
CDR3aa: CAWTRGTGSYGYTF

j_gene: TRBJ2-1
v_gene: TRBV9
CDR3aa: CASSANTLAGGSFDEQFF

j_gene: TRBJ2-3
v_gene: TRBV7-3
CDR3aa: CASSPITDTQYF

j_gene: TRBJ1-5
v_gene: TRBV12-5
CDR3aa: CASGLVWAGSRSNQPQHF

j_gene: TRBJ1-1
v_gene: TRBV7-9
CDR3aa: CASRPPGVRTEAFF

j_gene: TRBJ2-7
v_gene: TRBV7-6
CDR3aa: CASSSREPLVDEQYF

j_gene: TRBJ2-7
v_gene: TRBV29-1
CDR3aa: CSVETDRGLSYEQYF

j_gene: TRBJ1-2
v_gene: TRBV14
CDR3aa: CASSQDLFAGGYTF

j_gene: TRBJ2-5
v_gene: TRBV29-1
CDR3aa: CSVWDRGLDAPETQYF

j_gene: TRBJ1-1
v_gene: TRBV6-1
CDR3aa: CASSEGEIAEAFF

j_gene: TRBJ2-7
v_gene: TRBV29-1
CDR3aa: CSVGRAYEQYF

j_gene: TRBJ2-2
v_gene: TRBV6-1
CDR3aa: CASSDPTGRNEPITGELFF

j_gene: TRBJ2-7
v_gene: TRBV5-5
CDR3aa: CASSLSVAGGVEQYF

j_gene: TRBJ1-2
v_gene: TRBV7-2
CDR3aa: CASSLRSIVGRADYGYTF

j_gene: TRBJ1-1
v_gene: TRBV19
CDR3aa: CASSINRNQLRNTEAFF

j_gene: TRBJ2-5
v_gene: TRBV25-1
CDR3aa: CASSEYKGEETQYF

j_gene: TRBJ2-2
v_gene: TRBV5-1
CDR3aa: CASSPSGRAPGELFF

j_gene: TRBJ2-1
v_gene: TRBV7-8
CDR3aa: CASSLVAGEWNEQFF

j_gene: TRBJ2-3
v_gene: TRBV9
CDR3aa: CASSVGRGGHSTDTQYF

j_gene: TRBJ2-1
v_gene: TRBV10-3
CDR3aa: CAISAGLGGNEQFF

j_gene: TRBJ2-2
v_gene: TRBV10-3
CDR3aa: CATAGGPGTGELFF

j_gene: TRBJ2-7
v_gene: TRBV19
CDR3aa: CASSNRFAGSDEQYF

j_gene: TRBJ2-5
v_gene: TRBV4-1
CDR3aa: CASSQLGGAAETQYF

j_gene: TRBJ2-1
v_gene: TRBV5-8
CDR3aa: CASSLGPTSAYNEQFF

j_gene: TRBJ2-7
v_gene: TRBV2
CDR3aa: CASSDYSGNYEQYF

j_gene: TRBJ2-1
v_gene: TRBV25-1
CDR3aa: CASSDSLGGSSYNEQFF

j_gene: TRBJ2-3
v_gene: TRBV6-6
CDR3aa: CASSYTNTDTQYF

j_gene: TRBJ2-1
v_gene: TRBV29-1
CDR3aa: CSVPPTAWRTPSSYNEQFF

j_gene: TRBJ2-6
v_gene: TRBV6-1
CDR3aa: CASSEGQLSPGANVLTF

j_gene: TRBJ1-3
v_gene: TRBV19
CDR3aa: CASSPLRTGEGNTIYF

j_gene: TRBJ1-2
v_gene: TRBV4-1
CDR3aa: CASSQGTPYGYTF

j_gene: TRBJ2-7
v_gene: TRBV9
CDR3aa: CASSPGGGSSYEQYF